The T cell receptor beta chain described here comes from a study of CD8 T cells in Susac syndrome. Study findings and constraints: The study conceded that its TCR sequencing and HLA analysis involved relatively few individuals.

Sequencing of TCR beta was performed on blood CD8+ T cells and on blood CD4+ T cells. FACS was used to enrich TEMRA cells, whereas the CD8+ and CD4+ T cells were obtained by negative isolation. To note about this clonotype: Its matching antigen is unknown.

With random hexamers, 0.5 to 1 ug RNA was reverse transcribed. Coverage of TCR beta CDR3 amplification by immunoSEQ multiplex PCR extended to 54 Vbeta and 13 Jbeta. MiXCR, run by TCRdb on the immunoSEQ multiplex PCR reads, gives a single entry per CDR3 protein. The sample has around 130,000 distinct CDR3 sequences; 90% to 95% are singletons. The V and J ends lost 4 bases and 0 bases, in that order; junction bases with no gene match: 5. CDR1 SGHRS and CDR2 YFSETQ come from the germline V gene. CDR3 size: 18 residues. The chain joins TRBV5-1 to TRBJ2-6; 12 bases line up with TRBD1. Material: CD4+ T cells from PBMCs. The clonotype was recovered from a human donor in good health. Written as DNA, the CDR3 is TGCGCCAGCAGCCCCGGGGGACAGGGGGCCTCTGGGGCCAACGTCCTGACTTTC. Its translation is CASSPGGQGASGANVLTF. Full variable domain (outside the CDR3, taken from reference TRBV5-1 and TRBJ2-6): KAGVTQTPRYLIKTRGQQVTLSCSPISGHRSVSWYQQTPGQGLQFLFEYFSETQRNKGNFPGRFSGRQFSNSRSEMNVSTLELGDSALYLCASSPGGQGASGANVLTFGAGSRLTVL.